This entry features one TCR beta chain sequence. Antigen specificity is unknown. These data belong to a study of beta chain features in type 1 diabetes. Study as a whole: The number of sorted cells examined across all samples was some 98,000,000. Study-level points and caveats: Within each of all four CD4+ subsets, Type 1 diabetes patients had TCRB CDR3s that were moderately but significantly shorter. Individuals with type 1 diabetes displayed fewer insertions and more deletions at VDJ junctions. PCR might show a preference for shorter templates, equally across patients and controls.

V was cut by 6 bases and J by 4 bases, with 13 bases left in between. The CDR3 spans 14 residues. Germline V lookup: CDR1 MNHEY, CDR2 SVGAGI. As every portion of the isolated RNA was reverse transcribed, the sequencing read expressed TCRB transcripts. Using immunoSEQ multiplex PCR, the repertoire was profiled, and TCRdb retains in-frame clones only, with some absent. The table lists hundreds of thousands of clones, over 10% of them singletons, with about 0.02% in the top ten. CD45RO/CCR7/CD25/CD127/CD95/CD27 sorting isolated CD4+ naive, central memory, regulatory and stem cell-like memory cells. The specimen was naive CD4+ T cells from blood. This clonotype originated in a man younger than 35 with type 1 diabetes. The rearrangement uses TRBV6-5 and TRBJ1-5, with D maybe TRBD1 (6 bases). As DNA, the CDR3 is TGTGCCAGCAGCCGAAACAGGGATAATCAGCCCCAGCATTTT. Its translation is CASSRNRDNQPQHF.